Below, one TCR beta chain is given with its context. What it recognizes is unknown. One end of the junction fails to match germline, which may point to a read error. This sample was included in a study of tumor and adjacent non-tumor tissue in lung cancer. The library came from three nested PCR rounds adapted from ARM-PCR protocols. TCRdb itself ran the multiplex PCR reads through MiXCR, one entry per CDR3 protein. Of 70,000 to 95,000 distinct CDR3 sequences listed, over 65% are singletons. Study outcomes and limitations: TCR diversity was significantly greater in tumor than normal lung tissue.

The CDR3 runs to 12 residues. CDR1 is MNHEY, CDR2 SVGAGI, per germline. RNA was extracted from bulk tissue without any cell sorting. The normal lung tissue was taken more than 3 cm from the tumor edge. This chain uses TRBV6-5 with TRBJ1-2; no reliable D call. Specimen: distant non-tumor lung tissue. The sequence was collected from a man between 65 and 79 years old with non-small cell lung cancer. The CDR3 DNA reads TGTGCCAGCATTCCCGGGCAGGACGGCTACACGTTC. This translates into CASIPGQDGYTF.